Reported below is one T cell receptor (beta chain). This sample is drawn from a study of blood T cell repertoires in COVID-19. This CDR3 spans 15 amino acids. V dropped 2 bases and J dropped 3 bases, with 14 bases sitting between them. Germline loops: CDR1 MNHEY, CDR2 SMNVEV (reference sequence). The authors' processing: Scientists estimated how many nucleated cells there were by amplifying reference gene primers. Assay used: immunoSEQ multiplex PCR; TCRdb lists only in-frame clones, some missing. Clonal size and the V and J genes are those of that table, whereas D and trimming came from the DNA. The data show about 210,000 clones, about 91% seen once.

The sample consisted of peripheral blood. J is TRBJ2-7 and V is TRBV27, with D possibly being TRBD2 (6 bases). The TCR originated in a young man with acute or convalescent COVID-19. CDR3 sequence: CASSLAPGVLYEQYF. CDR3 sequence (DNA): TGTGCCAGCAGTTTAGCCCCGGGGGTCCTCTACGAGCAGTACTTC.